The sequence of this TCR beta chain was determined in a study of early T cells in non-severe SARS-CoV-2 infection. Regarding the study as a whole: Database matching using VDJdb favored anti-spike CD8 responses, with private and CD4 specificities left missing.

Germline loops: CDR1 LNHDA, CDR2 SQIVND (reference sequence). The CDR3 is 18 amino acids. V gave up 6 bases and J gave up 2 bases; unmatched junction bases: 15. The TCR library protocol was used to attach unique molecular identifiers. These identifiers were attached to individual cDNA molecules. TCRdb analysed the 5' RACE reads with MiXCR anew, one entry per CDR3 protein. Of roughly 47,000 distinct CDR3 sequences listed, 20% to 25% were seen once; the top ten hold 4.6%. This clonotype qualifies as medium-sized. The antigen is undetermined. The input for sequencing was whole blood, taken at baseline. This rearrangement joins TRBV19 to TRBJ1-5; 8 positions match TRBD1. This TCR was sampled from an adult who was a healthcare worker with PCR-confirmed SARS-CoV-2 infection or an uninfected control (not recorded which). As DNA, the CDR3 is TGTGCCAGTAGCCCCGTCTTCAGGGGGCTGGTTGGCAATCAGCCCCAGCATTTT. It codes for CASSPVFRGLVGNQPQHF.